These 2 T cell receptor beta chains were sequenced from one sample in a study of CD8 T cells in ankylosing spondylitis. General study points: One TCR beta motif, made up of 7 or 8 highly homologous variants, appeared characteristic of ankylosing spondylitis blood.

TCRdb ran MiXCR on the 5' RACE reads and lists one entry per CDR3 protein. There are around 770,000 distinct CDR3 sequences in the sample; about an eighth occur only once, and just over 0.5% lies in the top ten. Their recognized antigens are unknown. Sequencing input: blood, either unsorted or a sorted T cell fraction (not recorded which). The receptors come from a male donor with ankylosing spondylitis.

This clonotype has a handful of counts. This rearrangement joins TRBV7-2 to TRBJ1-1; 12 positions agree with TRBD1. The CDR3 is 16 amino acids. Germline V lookup: CDR1 SGHTA, CDR2 FQGNSA. Unmatched junction bases numbered 10, after V lost 5 bases and J lost 6 bases. In DNA form, the CDR3 reads TGTGCCAGCAGCCACGGGACAGGGGGCTACTCCCCTGAAGCTTTCTTT. Translating it yields CASSHGTGGYSPEAFF.

The sample holds one count of this clonotype. The rearrangement joins TRBV12-3 or TRBV12-4 to TRBJ1-1, with TRBD1 as a possible D gene (6 bases). The CDR3 has 14 residues. V lost 1 base to trimming and J lost 7 bases, with 13 bases between them. CDR3 bases: TGTGCCAGCAGTTTAGGGGCAGGGGAAGTTGAAGCTTTCTTT. This translates into CASSLGAGEVEAFF.